Listed below are T cell receptor beta chains from one sample, sequenced in a study of shared clonotypes between healthy human individuals. Sequencing was performed with immunoSEQ multiplex PCR; in TCRdb, only in-frame clones are kept and a portion is missing. The data hold 450,000 to 650,000 clones, with roughly four fifths observed a single time. Specimen: PBMCs. The receptors were gathered from a woman aged 40 to 55 in good health. Some clones in this sample may be carry-over from other donors' samples. The CDR3 runs from the conserved cysteine through the conserved F or W.

j_gene | v_gene | CDR3aa
TRBJ2-3 | TRBV10-3 | CAISRQDKGTDTQYF
TRBJ1-2 | TRBV7-2 | CASSFGTGNYGYTF
TRBJ2-3 | TRBV9 | CASSVATLGDTQYF
TRBJ1-5 | TRBV2 | CASSDSNQPQHF
TRBJ2-3 | TRBV7-9 | CASSLGQEGTDTQYF
TRBJ2-5 | TRBV6-5 | CASSRTSGGPQYF
TRBJ2-1 | TRBV11-2 | CASSQDRLNEQFF
TRBJ2-7 | TRBV5-6 | CASSNPAKTSEQYF
TRBJ2-5 | TRBV11-2 | CASSPAAPGVGQETQYF
TRBJ1-5 | TRBV6-4 | CASSDIQGQPQHF
TRBJ2-7 | TRBV7-6 | CASSRDSSYEQYF
TRBJ2-6 | TRBV5-1 | CASSLSAGTGAGANVLTF
TRBJ2-3 | TRBV2 | CASGGGTGPTDTQYF
TRBJ1-1 | TRBV9 | CASSFGGPEAFF
TRBJ2-1 | TRBV19 | CASMAGGWGSLGQFF
TRBJ2-7 | TRBV27 | CASSRWGRGVYEQYF
TRBJ2-5 | TRBV18 | CASSPTLQKETQYF
TRBJ1-5 | TRBV19 | CASTSGYSQNQPQHF
TRBJ2-7 | TRBV19 | CASSIGGGEQYF
TRBJ2-1 | TRBV5-6 | CASSSKTSGISYNEQFF
TRBJ2-1 | TRBV14 | CASSPNPSGRDEQFF
TRBJ2-3 | TRBV11-2 | CASSFRDFLDTQYF
TRBJ1-2 | TRBV7-2 | CASSLSTNYGYTF
TRBJ2-5 | TRBV6-1 | CASSVSGVLETQYF
TRBJ1-2 | TRBV7-2 | CASSEGQSYGYTF
TRBJ2-7 | TRBV29-1 | CSVITLKGLAGGFSYEQYF
TRBJ2-5 | TRBV9 | CASSVLVGGETQYF
TRBJ2-3 | TRBV5-6 | CASSLIAGQAADTQYF
TRBJ1-2 | TRBV30 | CARSVGYGYTF
TRBJ2-5 | TRBV7-8 | CASGIMETQYF
TRBJ2-3 | TRBV9 | CASSVFWFTDTQYF
TRBJ1-1 | TRBV4-3 | CASSQERVNTEAFF
TRBJ1-1 | TRBV18 | CASSRLLSDTEAFF
TRBJ2-1 | TRBV29-1 | CSAERLAEYNEQFF
TRBJ2-3 | TRBV7-9 | CASSLEGRWRAPNTDTQYF
TRBJ2-7 | TRBV6-6 | CAITQQEIYEQYF
TRBJ2-7 | TRBV19 | CASSTTGTGDEQYF
TRBJ1-1 | TRBV7-9 | CASSLDRGWETFF
TRBJ2-5 | TRBV11-1 | CASSKRETQYF
TRBJ1-5 | TRBV15 | CATSRVTGGAGNQPQHF
. | TRBV25-1 | CASSEFGTGGYEQYF
TRBJ1-1 | TRBV28 | CASTPPPNTEAFF
TRBJ2-7 | TRBV7-2 | CASSFTTGTYEQYF
TRBJ1-2 | TRBV2 | CASSIGTPYGYTF
TRBJ1-2 | TRBV5-1 | CASSLAQGEGYTF
TRBJ2-1 | TRBV2 | CASSAASGRGGEQFF